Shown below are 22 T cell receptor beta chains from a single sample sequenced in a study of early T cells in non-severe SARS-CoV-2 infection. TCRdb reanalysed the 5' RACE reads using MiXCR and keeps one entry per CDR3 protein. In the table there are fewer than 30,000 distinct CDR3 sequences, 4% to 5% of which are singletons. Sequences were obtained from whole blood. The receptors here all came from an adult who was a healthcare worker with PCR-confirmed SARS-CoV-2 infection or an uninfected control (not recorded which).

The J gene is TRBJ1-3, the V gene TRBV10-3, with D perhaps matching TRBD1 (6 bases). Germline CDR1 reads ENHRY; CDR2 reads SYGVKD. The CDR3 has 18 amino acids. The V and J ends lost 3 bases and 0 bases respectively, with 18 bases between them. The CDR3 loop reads CAISDPSGQLISGNTIYF. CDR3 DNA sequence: TGTGCCATCAGTGACCCCTCCGGACAGCTGATCTCTGGAAACACCATATATTTT.

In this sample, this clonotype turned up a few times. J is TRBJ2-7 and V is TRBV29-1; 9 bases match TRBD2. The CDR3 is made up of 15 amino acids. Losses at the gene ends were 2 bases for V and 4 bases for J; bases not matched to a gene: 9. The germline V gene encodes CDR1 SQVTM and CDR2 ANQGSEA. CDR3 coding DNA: TGCAGCGTTGAATCGGTTAGCGGGGGTACTTACGAGCAGTACTTC. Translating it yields CSVESVSGGTYEQYF.

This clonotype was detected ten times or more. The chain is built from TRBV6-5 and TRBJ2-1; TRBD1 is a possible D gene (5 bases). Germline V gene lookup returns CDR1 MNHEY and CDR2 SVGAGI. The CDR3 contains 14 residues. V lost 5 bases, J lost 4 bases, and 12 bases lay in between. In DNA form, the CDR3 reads TGTGCCAGCAGTGGAACAGGTGGTTACAATGAGCAGTTCTTC. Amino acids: CASSGTGGYNEQFF.

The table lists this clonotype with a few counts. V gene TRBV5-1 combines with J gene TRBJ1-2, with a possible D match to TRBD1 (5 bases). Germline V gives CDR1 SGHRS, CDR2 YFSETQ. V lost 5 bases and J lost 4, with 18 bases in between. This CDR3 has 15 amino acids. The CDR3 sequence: CASRENFGTPYGYTF. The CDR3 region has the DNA TGCGCCAGCAGAGAGAATTTCGGGACCCCCTATGGCTACACCTTC.

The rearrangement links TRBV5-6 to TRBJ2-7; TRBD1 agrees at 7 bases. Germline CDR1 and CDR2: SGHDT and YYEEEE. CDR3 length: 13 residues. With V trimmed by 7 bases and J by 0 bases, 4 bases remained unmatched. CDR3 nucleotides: TGTGCCAGCGACAGGGAGTTCTCCTACGAGCAGTACTTC. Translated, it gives CASDREFSYEQYF.

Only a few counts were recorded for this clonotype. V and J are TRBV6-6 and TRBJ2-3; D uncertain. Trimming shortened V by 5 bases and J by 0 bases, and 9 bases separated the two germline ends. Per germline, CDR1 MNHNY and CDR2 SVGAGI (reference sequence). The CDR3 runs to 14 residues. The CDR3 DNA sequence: TGTGCCAGCAGTCTCCACGAGAGCACAGATACGCAGTATTTT. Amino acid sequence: CASSLHESTDTQYF.

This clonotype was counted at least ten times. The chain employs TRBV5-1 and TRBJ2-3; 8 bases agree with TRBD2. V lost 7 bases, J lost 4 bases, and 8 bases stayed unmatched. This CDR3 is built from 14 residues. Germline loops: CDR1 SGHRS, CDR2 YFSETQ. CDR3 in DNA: TGCGCCAGCGGGCCCAGCGGGAGTGCAGATACGCAGTATTTT. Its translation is CASGPSGSADTQYF. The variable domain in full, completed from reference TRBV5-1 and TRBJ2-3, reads KAGVTQTPRYLIKTRGQQVTLSCSPISGHRSVSWYQQTPGQGLQFLFEYFSETQRNKGNFPGRFSGRQFSNSRSEMNVSTLELGDSALYLCASGPSGSADTQYFGPGTRLTVL.

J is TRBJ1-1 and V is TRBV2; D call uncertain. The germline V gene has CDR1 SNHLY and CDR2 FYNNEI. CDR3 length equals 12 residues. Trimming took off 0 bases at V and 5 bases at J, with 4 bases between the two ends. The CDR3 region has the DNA TGTGCCAGCAGTGAAGCGTGGACTGAAGCTTTCTTT. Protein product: CASSEAWTEAFF.

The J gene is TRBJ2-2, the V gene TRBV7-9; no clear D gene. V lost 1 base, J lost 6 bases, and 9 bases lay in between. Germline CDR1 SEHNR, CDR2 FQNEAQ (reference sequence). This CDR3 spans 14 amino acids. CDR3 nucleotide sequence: TGTGCCAGCAGCTTAGGGCAGCATCCCGGGGAGCTGTTTTTT. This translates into CASSLGQHPGELFF.

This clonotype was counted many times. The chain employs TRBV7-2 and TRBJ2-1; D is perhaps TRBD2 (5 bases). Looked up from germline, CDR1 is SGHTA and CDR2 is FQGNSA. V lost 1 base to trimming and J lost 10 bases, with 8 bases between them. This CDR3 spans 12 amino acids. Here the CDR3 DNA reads TGTGCCAGCAGCTTAGGGAGGCTAGAGCAGTTCTTC. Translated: CASSLGRLEQFF. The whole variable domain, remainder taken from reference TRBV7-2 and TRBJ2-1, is GAGVSQSPSNKVTEKGKDVELRCDPISGHTALYWYRQSLGQGLEFLIYFQGNSAPDKSGLPSDRFSAERTGGSVSTLTIQRTQQEDSAVYLCASSLGRLEQFFGPGTRLTVL.

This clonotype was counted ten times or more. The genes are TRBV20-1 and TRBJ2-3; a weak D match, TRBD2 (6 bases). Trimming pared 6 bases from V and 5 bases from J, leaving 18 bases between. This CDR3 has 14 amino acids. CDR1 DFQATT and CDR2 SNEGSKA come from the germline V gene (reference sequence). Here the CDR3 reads CSASGGQIGDTQYF. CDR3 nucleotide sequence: TGCAGTGCCAGCGGAGGGCAAATAGGAGATACGCAGTATTTT.

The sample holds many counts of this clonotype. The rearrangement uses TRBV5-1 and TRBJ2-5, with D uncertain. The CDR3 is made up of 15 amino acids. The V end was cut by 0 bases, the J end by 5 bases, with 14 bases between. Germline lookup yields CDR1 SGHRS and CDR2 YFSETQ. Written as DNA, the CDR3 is TGCGCCAGCAGCTTGGATGATGTCACCGGGGAGACCCAGTACTTC. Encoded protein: CASSLDDVTGETQYF. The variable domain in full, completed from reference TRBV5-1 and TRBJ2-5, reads KAGVTQTPRYLIKTRGQQVTLSCSPISGHRSVSWYQQTPGQGLQFLFEYFSETQRNKGNFPGRFSGRQFSNSRSEMNVSTLELGDSALYLCASSLDDVTGETQYFGPGTRLLVL.

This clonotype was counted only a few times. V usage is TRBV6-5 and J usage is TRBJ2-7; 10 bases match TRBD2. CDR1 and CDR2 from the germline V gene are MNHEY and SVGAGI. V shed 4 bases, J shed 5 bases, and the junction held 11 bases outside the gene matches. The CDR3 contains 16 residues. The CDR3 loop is CASSSAGAGGPDEQYF. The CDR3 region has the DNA TGTGCCAGCAGTTCTGCGGGAGCGGGAGGGCCGGACGAGCAGTACTTC.

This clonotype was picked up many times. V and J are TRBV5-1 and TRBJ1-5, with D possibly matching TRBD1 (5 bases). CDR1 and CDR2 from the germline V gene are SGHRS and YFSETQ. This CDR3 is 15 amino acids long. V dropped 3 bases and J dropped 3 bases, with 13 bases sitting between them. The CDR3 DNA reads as TGCGCCAGCAGCTCTACAGGTGCTAACAATCAGCCCCAGCATTTT. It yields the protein CASSSTGANNQPQHF. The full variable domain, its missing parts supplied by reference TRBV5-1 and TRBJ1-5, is KAGVTQTPRYLIKTRGQQVTLSCSPISGHRSVSWYQQTPGQGLQFLFEYFSETQRNKGNFPGRFSGRQFSNSRSEMNVSTLELGDSALYLCASSSTGANNQPQHFGDGTRLSIL.

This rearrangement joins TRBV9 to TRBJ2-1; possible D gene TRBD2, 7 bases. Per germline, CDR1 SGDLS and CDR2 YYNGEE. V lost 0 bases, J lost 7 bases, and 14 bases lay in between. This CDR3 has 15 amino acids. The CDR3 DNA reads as TGTGCCAGCAGCGTAGCTCCTAGCGGACAGAATGAGCAGTTCTTC. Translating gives CASSVAPSGQNEQFF.

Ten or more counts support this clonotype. The CDR3 DNA reads as TGCAGCGTGCCCCCCTTGGGACTAGCGGGAGGGCCGGTTGAGCAGTTCTTC. Translating gives CSVPPLGLAGGPVEQFF. The chain recombines TRBV29-1 with TRBJ2-1; 16 positions match TRBD2. Unmatched junction bases numbered 14, after V lost 6 bases and J lost 9 bases. Germline V lookup: CDR1 SQVTM, CDR2 ANQGSEA. CDR3 length equals 17 residues.

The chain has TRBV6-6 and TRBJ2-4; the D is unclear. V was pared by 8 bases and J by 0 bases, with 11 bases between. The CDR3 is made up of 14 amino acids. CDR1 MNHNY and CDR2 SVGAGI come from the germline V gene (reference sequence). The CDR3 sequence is CASQTGLAKNIQYF. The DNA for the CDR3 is TGTGCCAGCCAGACGGGCTTAGCCAAAAACATTCAGTACTTC.

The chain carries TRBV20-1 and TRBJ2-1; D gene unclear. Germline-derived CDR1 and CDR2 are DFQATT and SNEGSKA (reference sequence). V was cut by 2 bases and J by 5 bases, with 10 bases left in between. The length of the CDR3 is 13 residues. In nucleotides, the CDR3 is TGCAGTGCTAGACTGGGCGGCAACAATGAGCAGTTCTTC. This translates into CSARLGGNNEQFF.

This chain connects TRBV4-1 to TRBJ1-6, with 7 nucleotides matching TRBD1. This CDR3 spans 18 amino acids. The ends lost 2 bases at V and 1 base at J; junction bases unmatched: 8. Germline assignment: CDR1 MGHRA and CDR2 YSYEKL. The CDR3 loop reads CASSQLRQGWSYNSPLHF. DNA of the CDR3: TGCGCCAGCAGCCAACTAAGACAGGGTTGGTCCTATAATTCACCCCTCCACTTT.

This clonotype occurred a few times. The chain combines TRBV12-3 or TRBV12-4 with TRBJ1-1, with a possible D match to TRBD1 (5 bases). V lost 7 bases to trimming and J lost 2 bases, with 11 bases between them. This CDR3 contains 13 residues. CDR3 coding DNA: TGTGCCAGCACCGCCGACAGTAACACTGAAGCTTTCTTT. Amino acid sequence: CASTADSNTEAFF.

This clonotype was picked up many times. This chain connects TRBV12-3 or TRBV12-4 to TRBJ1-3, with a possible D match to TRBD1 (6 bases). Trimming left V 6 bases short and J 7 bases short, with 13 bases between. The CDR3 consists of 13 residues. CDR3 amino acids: CASRGTGRNTIYF. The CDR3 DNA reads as TGTGCCAGCAGGGGAACAGGGCGGAACACCATATATTTT.

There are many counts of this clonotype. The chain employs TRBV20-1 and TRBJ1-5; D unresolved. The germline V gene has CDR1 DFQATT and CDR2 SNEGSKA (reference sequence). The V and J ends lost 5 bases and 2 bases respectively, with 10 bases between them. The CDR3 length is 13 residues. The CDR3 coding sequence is TGCAGTGCTGTTCCGGGAGGCAATCAGCCCCAGCATTTT. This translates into CSAVPGGNQPQHF.